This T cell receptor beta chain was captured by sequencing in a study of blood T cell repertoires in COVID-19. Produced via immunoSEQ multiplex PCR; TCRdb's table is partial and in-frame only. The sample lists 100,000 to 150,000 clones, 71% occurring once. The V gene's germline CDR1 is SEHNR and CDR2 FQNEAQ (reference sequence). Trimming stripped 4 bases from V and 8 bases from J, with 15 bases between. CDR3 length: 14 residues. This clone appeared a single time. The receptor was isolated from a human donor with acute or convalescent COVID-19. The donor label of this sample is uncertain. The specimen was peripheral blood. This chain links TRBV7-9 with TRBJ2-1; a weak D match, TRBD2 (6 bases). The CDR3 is CASSSETGADEQFF. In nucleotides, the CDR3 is TGTGCCAGCAGCTCGGAGACGGGAGCCGATGAGCAGTTCTTC.